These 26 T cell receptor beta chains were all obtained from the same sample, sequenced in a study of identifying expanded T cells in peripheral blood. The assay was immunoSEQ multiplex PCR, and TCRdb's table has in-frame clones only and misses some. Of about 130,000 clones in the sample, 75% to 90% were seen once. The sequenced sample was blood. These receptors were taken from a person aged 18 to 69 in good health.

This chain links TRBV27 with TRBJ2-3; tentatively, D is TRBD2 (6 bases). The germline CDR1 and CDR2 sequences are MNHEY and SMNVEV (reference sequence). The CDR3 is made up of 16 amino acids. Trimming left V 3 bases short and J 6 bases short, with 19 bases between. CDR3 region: CASSFGPGWGEDTQYF. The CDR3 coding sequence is TGTGCCAGCAGTTTTGGCCCCGGCTGGGGGGAGGATACGCAGTATTTT.

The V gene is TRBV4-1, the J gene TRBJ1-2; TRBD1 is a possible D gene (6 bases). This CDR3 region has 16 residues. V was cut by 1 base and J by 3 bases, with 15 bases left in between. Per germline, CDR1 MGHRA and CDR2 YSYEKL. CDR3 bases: TGCGCCAGCAGCCAAGTTGGGGGCCCCGGGGACTATGGCTACACCTTC. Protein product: CASSQVGGPGDYGYTF.

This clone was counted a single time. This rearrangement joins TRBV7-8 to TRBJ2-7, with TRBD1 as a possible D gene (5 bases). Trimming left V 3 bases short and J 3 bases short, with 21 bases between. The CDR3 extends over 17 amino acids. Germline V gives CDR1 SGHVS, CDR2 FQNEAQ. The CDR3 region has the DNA TGTGCCAGCAGCTTTCAACCCTCGACAGAATCCAGCTACGAGCAGTACTTC. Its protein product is CASSFQPSTESSYEQYF.

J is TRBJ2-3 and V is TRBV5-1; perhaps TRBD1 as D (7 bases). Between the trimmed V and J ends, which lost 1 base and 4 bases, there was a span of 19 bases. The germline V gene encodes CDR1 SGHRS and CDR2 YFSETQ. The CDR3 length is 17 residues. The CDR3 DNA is TGCGCCAGCAGCTTGATAGGAAACAGGGGAGGTTCAGATACGCAGTATTTT. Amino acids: CASSLIGNRGGSDTQYF.

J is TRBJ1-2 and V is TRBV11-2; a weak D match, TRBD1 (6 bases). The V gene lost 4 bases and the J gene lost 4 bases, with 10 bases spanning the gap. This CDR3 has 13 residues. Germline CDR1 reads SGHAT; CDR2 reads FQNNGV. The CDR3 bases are TGTGCCAGCAGCTCCGGACAGATCTATGGCTACACCTTC. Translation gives CASSSGQIYGYTF.

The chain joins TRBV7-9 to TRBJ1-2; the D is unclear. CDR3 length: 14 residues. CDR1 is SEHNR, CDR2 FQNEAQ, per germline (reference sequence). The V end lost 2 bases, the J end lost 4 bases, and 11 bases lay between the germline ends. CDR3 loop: CASSLLAGGYGYTF. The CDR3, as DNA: TGTGCCAGCAGCTTATTGGCCGGAGGCTATGGCTACACCTTC.

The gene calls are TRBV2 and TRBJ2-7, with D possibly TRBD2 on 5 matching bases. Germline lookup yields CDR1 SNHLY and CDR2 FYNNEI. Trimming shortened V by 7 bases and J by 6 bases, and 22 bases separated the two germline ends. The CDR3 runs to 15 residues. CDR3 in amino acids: CASKYETSGPLEQYF. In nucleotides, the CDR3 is TGTGCCAGCAAGTACGAGACCAGCGGTCCCCTCGAGCAGTACTTC.

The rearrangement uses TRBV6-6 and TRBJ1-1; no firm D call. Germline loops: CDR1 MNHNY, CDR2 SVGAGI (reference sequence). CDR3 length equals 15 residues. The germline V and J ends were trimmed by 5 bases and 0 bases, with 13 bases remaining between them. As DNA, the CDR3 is TGTGCCAGCAGTCAGACAATCGCGGTGAACACTGAAGCTTTCTTT. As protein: CASSQTIAVNTEAFF.

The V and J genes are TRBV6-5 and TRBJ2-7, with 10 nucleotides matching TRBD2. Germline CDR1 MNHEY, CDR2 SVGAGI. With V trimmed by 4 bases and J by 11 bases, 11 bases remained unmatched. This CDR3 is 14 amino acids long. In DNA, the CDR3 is TGTGCCAGCAGTTCTAGCGGGAGAGGCTTACAAGAGTACTTC. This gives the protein CASSSSGRGLQEYF.

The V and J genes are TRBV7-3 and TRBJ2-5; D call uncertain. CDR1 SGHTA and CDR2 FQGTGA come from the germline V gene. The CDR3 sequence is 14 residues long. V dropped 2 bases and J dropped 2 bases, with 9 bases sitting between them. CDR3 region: CASSLGRYQETQYF. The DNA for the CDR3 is TGTGCCAGCAGCTTAGGTCGCTATCAAGAGACCCAGTACTTC.

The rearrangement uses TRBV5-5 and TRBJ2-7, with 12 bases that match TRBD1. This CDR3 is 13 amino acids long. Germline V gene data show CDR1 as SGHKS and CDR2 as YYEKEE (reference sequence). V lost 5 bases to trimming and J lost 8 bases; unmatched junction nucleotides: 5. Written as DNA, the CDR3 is TGTGCCAGCAGAGGGACAGGGGGCGCCCAGCAGTACTTC. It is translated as CASRGTGGAQQYF.

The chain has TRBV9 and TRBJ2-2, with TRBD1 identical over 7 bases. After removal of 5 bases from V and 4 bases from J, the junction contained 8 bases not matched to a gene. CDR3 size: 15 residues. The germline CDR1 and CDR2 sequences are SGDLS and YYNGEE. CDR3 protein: CASRATGIGTGELFF. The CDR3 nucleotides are TGTGCCAGCAGGGCGACAGGGATAGGCACCGGGGAGCTGTTTTTT. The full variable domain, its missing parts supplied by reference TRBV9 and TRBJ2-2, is DSGVTQTPKHLITATGQRVTLRCSPRSGDLSVYWYQQSLDQGLQFLIQYYNGEERAKGNILERFSAQQFPDLHSELNLSSLELGDSALYFCASRATGIGTGELFFGEGSRLTVL.

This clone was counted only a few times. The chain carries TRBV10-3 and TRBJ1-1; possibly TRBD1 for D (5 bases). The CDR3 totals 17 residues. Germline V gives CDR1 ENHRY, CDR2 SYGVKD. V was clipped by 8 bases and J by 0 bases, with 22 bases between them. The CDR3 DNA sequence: TGTGCCATCCGAAGGGCAGTAATGTCGGACATGAACACTGAAGCTTTCTTT. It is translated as CAIRRAVMSDMNTEAFF.

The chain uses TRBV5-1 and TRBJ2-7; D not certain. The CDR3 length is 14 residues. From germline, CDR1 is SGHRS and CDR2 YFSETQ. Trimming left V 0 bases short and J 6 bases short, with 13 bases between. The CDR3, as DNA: TGCGCCAGCAGCTTGGGTTTCTCCTTAGGCGAGCAGTACTTC. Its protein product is CASSLGFSLGEQYF.

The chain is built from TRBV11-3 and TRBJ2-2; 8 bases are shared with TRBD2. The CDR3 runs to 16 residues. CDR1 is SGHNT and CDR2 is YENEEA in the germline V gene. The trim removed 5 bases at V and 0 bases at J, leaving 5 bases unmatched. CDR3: CASSPREGSNTGELFF. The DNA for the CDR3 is TGTGCCAGCAGCCCTCGGGAGGGGTCGAACACCGGGGAGCTGTTTTTT.

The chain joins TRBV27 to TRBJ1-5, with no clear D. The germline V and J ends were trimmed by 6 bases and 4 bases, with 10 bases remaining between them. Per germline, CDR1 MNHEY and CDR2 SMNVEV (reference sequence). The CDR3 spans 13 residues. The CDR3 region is CASRRTFNQPQHF. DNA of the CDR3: TGTGCCAGCAGACGGACCTTTAATCAGCCCCAGCATTTT.

CDR3 residues: CASSQAGGTETQYF. Here the CDR3 DNA reads TGTGCCAGCAGCCAAGCGGGGGGGACGGAGACCCAGTACTTC. The chain is built from TRBV4-2 and TRBJ2-5; the match to TRBD2 covers 8 bases. Germline loops: CDR1 LGHNA, CDR2 YNFKEQ. V was clipped by 1 base and J by 5 bases; unmatched bases: 3. The CDR3 is 14 residues long.

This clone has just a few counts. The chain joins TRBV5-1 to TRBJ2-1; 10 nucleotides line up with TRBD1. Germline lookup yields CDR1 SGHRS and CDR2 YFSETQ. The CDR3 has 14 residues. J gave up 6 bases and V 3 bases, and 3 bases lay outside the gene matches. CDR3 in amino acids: CASSYGDRGNEQFF. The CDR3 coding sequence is TGCGCCAGCAGCTATGGGGACAGGGGCAATGAGCAGTTCTTC.

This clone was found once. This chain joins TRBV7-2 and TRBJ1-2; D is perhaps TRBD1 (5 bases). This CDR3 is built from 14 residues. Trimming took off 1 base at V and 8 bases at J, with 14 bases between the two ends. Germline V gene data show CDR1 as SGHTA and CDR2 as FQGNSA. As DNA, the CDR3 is TGTGCCAGCAGCTTAGGCGGCAGGGTGGTGGGCTACACCTTC. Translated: CASSLGGRVVGYTF.

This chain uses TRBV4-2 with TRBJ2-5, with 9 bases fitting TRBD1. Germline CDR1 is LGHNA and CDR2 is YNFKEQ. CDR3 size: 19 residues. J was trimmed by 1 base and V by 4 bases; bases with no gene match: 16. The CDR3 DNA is TGTGCCAGCAGCCCCCAAGAGCTCGGGACAGGGAACCTCCAAGAGACCCAGTACTTC. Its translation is CASSPQELGTGNLQETQYF.

The CDR3 loop reads CASSSGQPYQPQHF. In DNA, the CDR3 is TGTGCCAGCAGCTCAGGACAACCCTATCAGCCCCAGCATTTT. The rearrangement joins TRBV7-2 to TRBJ1-5, with a weak D call TRBD1 (5 bases). Germline CDR1 and CDR2: SGHTA and FQGNSA. V dropped 4 bases and J dropped 5 bases, with 12 bases sitting between them. CDR3 length: 14 amino acids.

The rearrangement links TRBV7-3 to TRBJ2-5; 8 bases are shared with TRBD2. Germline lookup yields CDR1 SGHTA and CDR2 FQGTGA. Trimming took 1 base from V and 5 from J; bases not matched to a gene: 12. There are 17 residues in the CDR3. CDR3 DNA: TGTGCCAGCAGCTTAAGGGCTAGCGGGCTTGGTGGGGAGACCCAGTACTTC. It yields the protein CASSLRASGLGGETQYF.

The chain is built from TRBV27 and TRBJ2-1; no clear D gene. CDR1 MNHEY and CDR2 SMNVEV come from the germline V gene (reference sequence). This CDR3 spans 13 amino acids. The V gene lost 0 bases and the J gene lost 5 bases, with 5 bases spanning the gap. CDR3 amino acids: CASSLSLNNEQFF. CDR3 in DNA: TGTGCCAGCAGTTTATCGCTTAACAATGAGCAGTTCTTC.

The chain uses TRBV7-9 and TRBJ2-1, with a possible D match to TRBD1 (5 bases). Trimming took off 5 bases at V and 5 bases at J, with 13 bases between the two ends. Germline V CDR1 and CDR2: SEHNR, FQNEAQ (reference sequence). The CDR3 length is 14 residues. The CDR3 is CASSPRQTHNEQFF. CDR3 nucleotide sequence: TGTGCCAGCAGCCCACGACAGACTCACAATGAGCAGTTCTTC.

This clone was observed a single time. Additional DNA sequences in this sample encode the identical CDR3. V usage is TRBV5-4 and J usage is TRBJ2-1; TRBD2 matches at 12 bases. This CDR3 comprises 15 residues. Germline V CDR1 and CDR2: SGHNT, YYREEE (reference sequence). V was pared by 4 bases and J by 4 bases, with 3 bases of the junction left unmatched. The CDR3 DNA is TGTGCCAGCAGCCCGACTAGCGGGAGTTACAATGAGCAGTTCTTC. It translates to CASSPTSGSYNEQFF.

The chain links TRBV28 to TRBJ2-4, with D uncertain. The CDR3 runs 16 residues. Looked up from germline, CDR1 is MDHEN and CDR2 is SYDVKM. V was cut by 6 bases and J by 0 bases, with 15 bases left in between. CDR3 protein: CASSPGRGVAKNIQYF. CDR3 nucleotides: TGTGCCAGCAGCCCGGGTCGAGGCGTAGCCAAAAACATTCAGTACTTC.